This TCR beta chain was documented in a study of cytomegalovirus exposure and HLA in healthy donors. Notes on the study in general: For presence/absence analyses, sequencing depth was assumed to be roughly uniform across donors. It emerged from a later analysis that several of the most significant clusters appeared to be linked to common viral pathogens. In a later analysis, an Asian-associated ancestry cluster reportedly showed fewer N-insertions than the approximately 610-donor mean.

The CDR3 is 13 amino acids. CDR1 is MGHDK and CDR2 is SYGVNS in the germline V gene. Between the trimmed V and J ends, which lost 8 bases and 3 bases, there was a span of 13 bases. Use of 60 Vbeta and 13 Jbeta primers characterized the PCR. In the authors' workflow: Per a later analysis, the number of unique TCR beta chains was around 79 million, of which 9 million to 12 million were shared. Sequencing was performed with immunoSEQ multiplex PCR; in TCRdb, only in-frame clones are kept and a portion is missing. The V and J calls and the clone size are those of that table, but D and trimming were determined from the DNA. The table lists over 100,000 clones, 79% of them singletons, with around 3% in the top ten. Concerning this clone: Its antigen is not known.

The sequence was collected from a woman under 30 in good health and CMV-seropositive. Sequencing was performed on PBMCs. The chain is built from TRBV25-1 and TRBJ1-1, with a tentative D call TRBD1 (6 bases). CDR3 bases: TGTGCCAGCGCCTGGGGACAAGACACTGAAGCTTTCTTT. Its protein is CASAWGQDTEAFF.